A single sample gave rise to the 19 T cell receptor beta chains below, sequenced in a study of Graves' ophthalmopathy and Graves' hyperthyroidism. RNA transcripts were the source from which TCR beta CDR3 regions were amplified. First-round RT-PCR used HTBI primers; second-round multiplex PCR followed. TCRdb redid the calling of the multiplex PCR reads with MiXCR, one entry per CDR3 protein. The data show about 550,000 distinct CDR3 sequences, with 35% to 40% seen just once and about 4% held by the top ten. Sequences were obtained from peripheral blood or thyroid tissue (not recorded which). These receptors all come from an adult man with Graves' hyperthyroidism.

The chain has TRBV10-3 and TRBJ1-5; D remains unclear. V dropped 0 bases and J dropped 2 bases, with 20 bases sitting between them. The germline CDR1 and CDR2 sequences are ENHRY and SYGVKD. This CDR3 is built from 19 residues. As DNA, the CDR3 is TGTGCCATCAGTGAGTCGAGAGGATCCGGGGAGCTCGGCAATCAGCCCCAGCATTTT. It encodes CAISESRGSGELGNQPQHF.

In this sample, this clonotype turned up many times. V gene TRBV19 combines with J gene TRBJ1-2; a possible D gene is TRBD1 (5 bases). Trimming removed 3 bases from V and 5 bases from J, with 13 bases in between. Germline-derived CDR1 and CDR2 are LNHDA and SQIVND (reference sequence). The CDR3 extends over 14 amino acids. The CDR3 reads CASSMQGLRYGYTF. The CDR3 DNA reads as TGTGCCAGTAGTATGCAGGGATTGAGATATGGCTACACCTTC.

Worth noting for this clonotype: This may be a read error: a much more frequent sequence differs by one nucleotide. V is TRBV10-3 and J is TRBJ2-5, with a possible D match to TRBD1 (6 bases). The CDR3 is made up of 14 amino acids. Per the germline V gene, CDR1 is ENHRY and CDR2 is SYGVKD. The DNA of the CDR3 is TGTGCCAGCAGTCCACAGGGATACTCAGAGACCCAGTACTTC. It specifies CASSPQGYSETQYF.

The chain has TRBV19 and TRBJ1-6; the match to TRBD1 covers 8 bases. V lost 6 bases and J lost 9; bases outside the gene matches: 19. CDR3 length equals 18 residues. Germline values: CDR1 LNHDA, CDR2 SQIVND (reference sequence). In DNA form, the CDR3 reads TGTGCCAGTAGAGGGACAGTATTGGGCGGGGACAGGCGTTCACCCCTCCACTTT. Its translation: CASRGTVLGGDRRSPLHF.

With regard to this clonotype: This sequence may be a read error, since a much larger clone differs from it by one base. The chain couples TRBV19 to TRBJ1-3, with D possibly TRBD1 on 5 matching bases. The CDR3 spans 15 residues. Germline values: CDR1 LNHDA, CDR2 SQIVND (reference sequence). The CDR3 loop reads CASTRDHLSGNAIYF. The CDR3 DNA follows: TGTGCCAGTACTCGGGACCATCTCTCTGGAAACGCCATATATTTT. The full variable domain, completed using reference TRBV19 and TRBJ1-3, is DGGITQSPKYLFRKEGQNVTLSCEQNLNHDAMYWYRQDPGQGLRLIYYSQIVNDFQKGDIAEGYSVSREKKESFPLTVTSAQKNPTAFYLCASTRDHLSGNAIYFGEGSWLTVV.

CDR3 in amino acids: CASSSNPGTQYQETQYF. Written as DNA, the CDR3 is TGTGCCAGCAGTTCAAACCCCGGGACCCAGTACCAAGAGACCCAGTACTTC. The chain joins TRBV7-9 to TRBJ2-5, with D perhaps assigned TRBD1 or TRBD2 (5 bases each). The CDR3 is made up of 17 amino acids. Germline V gene lookup returns CDR1 SEHNR and CDR2 FQNEAQ (reference sequence). The ends were cut back, 6 bases at V and 0 bases at J, with 20 bases in the middle.

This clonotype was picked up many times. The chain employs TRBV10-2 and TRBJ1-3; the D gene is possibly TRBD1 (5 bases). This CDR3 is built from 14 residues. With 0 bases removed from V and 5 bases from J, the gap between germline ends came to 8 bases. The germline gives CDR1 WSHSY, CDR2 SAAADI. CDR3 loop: CASSESQARNTIYF. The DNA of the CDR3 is TGCGCCAGCAGTGAGTCACAGGCCCGAAACACCATATATTTT.

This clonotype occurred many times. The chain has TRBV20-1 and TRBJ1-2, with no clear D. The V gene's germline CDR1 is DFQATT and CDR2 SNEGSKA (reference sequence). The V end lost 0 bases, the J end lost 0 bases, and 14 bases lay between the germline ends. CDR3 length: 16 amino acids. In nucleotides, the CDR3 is TGCAGTGCTAGAGATCTTCCCAGTCAAGCTAACTATGGCTACACCTTC. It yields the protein CSARDLPSQANYGYTF.

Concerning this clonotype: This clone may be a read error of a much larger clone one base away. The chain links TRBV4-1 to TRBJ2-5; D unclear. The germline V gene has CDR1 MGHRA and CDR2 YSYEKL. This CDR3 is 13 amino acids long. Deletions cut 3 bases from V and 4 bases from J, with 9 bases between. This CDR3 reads CASSQSIGETQYF. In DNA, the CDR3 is TGCGCCAGCAGCCAGTCGATAGGAGAGACCCAGTACTTC.

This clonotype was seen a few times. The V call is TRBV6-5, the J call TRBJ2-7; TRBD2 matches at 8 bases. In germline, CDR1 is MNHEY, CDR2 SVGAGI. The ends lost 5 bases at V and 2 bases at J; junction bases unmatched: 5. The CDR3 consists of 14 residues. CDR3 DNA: TGTGCCAGCAGTGCGAGCGGGAGTACCTACGAGCAGTACTTC. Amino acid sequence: CASSASGSTYEQYF.

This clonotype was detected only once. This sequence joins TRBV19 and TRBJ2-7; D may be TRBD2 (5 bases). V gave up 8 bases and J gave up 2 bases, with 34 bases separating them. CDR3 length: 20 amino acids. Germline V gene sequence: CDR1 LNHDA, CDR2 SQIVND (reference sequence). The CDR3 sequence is CASSSVPLQSEGRPPYEQYF. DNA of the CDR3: TGTGCCAGTTCATCCGTGCCCTTACAGTCAGAGGGCCGGCCGCCCTACGAGCAGTACTTC.

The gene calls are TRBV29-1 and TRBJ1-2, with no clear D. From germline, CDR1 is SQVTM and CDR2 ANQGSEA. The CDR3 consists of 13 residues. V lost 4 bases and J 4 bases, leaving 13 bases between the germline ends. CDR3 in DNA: TGCAGCGTTGTTGTGGGTCACACCTATGGCTACACCTTC. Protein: CSVVVGHTYGYTF.

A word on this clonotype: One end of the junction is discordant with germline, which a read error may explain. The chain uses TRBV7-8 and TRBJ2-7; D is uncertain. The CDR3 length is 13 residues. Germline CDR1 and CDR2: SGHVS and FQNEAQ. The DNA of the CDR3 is TGTGCCAGCAGCTTAGTGGGGATTTACGGGCAGTACTTC. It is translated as CASSLVGIYGQYF.

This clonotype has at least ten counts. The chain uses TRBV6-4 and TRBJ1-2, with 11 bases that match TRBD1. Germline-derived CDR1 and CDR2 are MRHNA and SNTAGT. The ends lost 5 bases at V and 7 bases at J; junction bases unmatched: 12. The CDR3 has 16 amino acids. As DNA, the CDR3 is TGTGCCAGCAGTCCCCTGGGCGGACAGGGGGCCGCTGGCTACACCTTC. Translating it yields CASSPLGGQGAAGYTF.

The CDR3 is CASSVRGAGQETQYF. CDR3 in DNA: TGTGCCAGCAGCGTACGGGGCGCGGGGCAAGAGACCCAGTACTTC. The rearrangement uses TRBV9 and TRBJ2-5; tentative D call: TRBD2 (6 bases). Germline V gives CDR1 SGDLS, CDR2 YYNGEE. The CDR3 runs to 15 residues. Deletions cut 1 base from V and 2 bases from J, with 12 bases between.

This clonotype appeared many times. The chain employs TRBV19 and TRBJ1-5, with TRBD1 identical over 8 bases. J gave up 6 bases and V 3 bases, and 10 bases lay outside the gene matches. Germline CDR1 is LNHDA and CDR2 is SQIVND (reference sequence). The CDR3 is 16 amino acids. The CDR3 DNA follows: TGTGCCAGTAGTATCAGCGACAGGGGAAGAGTTCAGCCCCAGCATTTT. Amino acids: CASSISDRGRVQPQHF. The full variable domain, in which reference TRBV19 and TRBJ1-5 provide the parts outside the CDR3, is DGGITQSPKYLFRKEGQNVTLSCEQNLNHDAMYWYRQDPGQGLRLIYYSQIVNDFQKGDIAEGYSVSREKKESFPLTVTSAQKNPTAFYLCASSISDRGRVQPQHFGDGTRLSIL.

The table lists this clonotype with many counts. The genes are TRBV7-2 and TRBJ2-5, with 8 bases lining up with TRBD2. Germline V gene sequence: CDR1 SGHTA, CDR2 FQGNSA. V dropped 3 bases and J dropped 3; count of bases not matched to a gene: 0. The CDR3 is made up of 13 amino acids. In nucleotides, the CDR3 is TGTGCCAGCAGCTTTAGCGGGGAAGAGACCCAGTACTTC. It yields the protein CASSFSGEETQYF.

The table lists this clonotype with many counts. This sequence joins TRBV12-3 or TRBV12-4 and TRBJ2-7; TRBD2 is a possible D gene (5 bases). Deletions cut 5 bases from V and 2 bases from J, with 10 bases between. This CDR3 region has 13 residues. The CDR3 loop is CASSLRAPYEQYF. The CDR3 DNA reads TGTGCCAGCAGTCTGAGGGCCCCCTACGAGCAGTACTTC.

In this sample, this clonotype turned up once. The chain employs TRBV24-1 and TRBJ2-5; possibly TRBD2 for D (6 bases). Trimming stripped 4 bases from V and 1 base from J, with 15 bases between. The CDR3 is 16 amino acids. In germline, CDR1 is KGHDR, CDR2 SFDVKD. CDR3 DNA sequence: TGTGCCACCAGTGAATCGCGGGATTTTAGCCAAGAGACCCAGTACTTC. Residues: CATSESRDFSQETQYF.